The rows below give T cell receptor beta chains drawn from one sample of a study of shared clonotypes between healthy human individuals. The data were produced by immunoSEQ multiplex PCR, yet TCRdb's version contains in-frame clones alone and is incomplete. This sample yields a few million clones, of which 85% to 95% are seen a single time; 0.14% belongs to the top ten. Material: naive CD4+ T cells sorted from blood. The source of these receptors is a man between 18 and 29 years old in good health. Both conserved end residues are part of each CDR3.

CDR3 | J | V
CASNRQGNSPLHF | TRBJ1-6 | TRBV9
CASSLGGTGNQPQHF | TRBJ1-5 | TRBV5-1
CASSTDRAQAEAFF | TRBJ1-1 | TRBV6-1
CASSDPMMNTEAFF | TRBJ1-1 | TRBV2
CASSPPARDYRRSMNTGELFF | TRBJ2-2 | TRBV18
CAISEFRGDTEAFF | TRBJ1-1 | TRBV10-3
CASRDGTISYEQYF | TRBJ2-7 | TRBV5-8
CASSLGGSETQYF | TRBJ2-5 | TRBV5-1
CASSDPTGGFYGYTF | TRBJ1-2 | TRBV6-5
CAWRGSQYEKLFF | TRBJ1-4 | TRBV30
CASSSGGGPNTDTQYF | TRBJ2-3 | TRBV5-4
CAISVYSRTYEQYF | TRBJ2-7 | TRBV10-3
CASSPRPAPGELFF | TRBJ2-2 | TRBV7-9
CASSASLGSGANVLTF | TRBJ2-6 | TRBV6-1
CASSLQGDEQFF | TRBJ2-1 | TRBV11-3
CASSLEGWGNQPQHF | TRBJ1-5 | TRBV5-1
CASSLTSGGATEQYF | TRBJ2-7 | TRBV10-1
CASSLGGVGTDTQYF | TRBJ2-3 | TRBV5-1
CASSQGTNFYGYTF | TRBJ1-2 | TRBV11-1
CASSPEGTTGNTIYF | TRBJ1-3 | TRBV7-2
CACEGLADRSSYEQYF | TRBJ2-7 | TRBV30
CASSDNYKGRSYEQYF | . | TRBV4-1
CASSLSVGQGLVYGYTF | TRBJ1-2 | TRBV27
CASRGTIEQFF | TRBJ2-1 | TRBV19
CASSPDMDQPQHF | TRBJ1-5 | TRBV18
CASSLGDLGGYTF | TRBJ1-2 | TRBV7-2
CASSQDLPGTDTQYF | TRBJ2-3 | TRBV4-1
CASSPLGRERGNEQFF | TRBJ2-1 | TRBV5-1
CASSLNFAETQYF | TRBJ2-5 | TRBV7-6